The subject of this entry is one T cell receptor (beta chain). This sample is drawn from a study of CD8 T cells in Susac syndrome. The CDR3 has 12 residues. V shed 5 bases and J shed 0 bases, with 2 bases lying between them. RNA, at roughly 0.45 to 1 ug, was reverse transcribed with random hexamers. The authors amplified TCR beta CDR3 across 54 Vbeta and 13 Jbeta using immunoSEQ multiplex PCR. TCRdb fed the immunoSEQ multiplex PCR reads into MiXCR, producing one record per CDR3 protein. The data show 170,000 or so distinct CDR3 sequences, 90% to 95% seen once. The receptor comes from a human donor with multiple sclerosis. Sequencing was carried out using CD4+ T cells from PBMCs. The rearrangement uses TRBV12-3 or TRBV12-4 and TRBJ1-3; D remains ambiguous. CDR3 coding DNA: TGTGCCAGCAGTATCTCTGGAAACACCATATATTTT. It is translated as CASSISGNTIYF.